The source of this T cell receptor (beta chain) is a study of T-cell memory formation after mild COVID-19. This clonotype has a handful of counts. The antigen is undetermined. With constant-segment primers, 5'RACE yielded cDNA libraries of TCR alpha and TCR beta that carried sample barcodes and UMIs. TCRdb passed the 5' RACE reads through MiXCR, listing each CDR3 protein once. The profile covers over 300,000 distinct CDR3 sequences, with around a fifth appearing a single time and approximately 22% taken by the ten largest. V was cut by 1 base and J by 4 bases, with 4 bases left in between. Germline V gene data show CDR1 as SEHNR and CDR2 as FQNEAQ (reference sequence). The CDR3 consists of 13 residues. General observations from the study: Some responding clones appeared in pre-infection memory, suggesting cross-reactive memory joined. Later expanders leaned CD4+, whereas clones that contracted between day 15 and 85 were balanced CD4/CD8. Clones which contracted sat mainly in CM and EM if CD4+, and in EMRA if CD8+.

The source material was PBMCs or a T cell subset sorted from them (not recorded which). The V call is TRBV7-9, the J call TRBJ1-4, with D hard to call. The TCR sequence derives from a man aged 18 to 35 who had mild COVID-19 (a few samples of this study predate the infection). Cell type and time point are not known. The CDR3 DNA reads TGTGCCAGCAGCTTAGACTATAATGAAAAACTGTTTTTT. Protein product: CASSLDYNEKLFF.